This T cell receptor beta chain originates from a study of CD4 and CD8 cells across lung adenocarcinoma regions. Ten or more counts support this clonotype. The V gene lost 4 bases and the J gene lost 7 bases, with 12 bases spanning the gap. Germline CDR1 is KGHDR and CDR2 is SFDVKD. This CDR3 contains 13 residues. Localized lung adenocarcinoma, a non-small cell lung cancer, affected the donors. MiXCR, run by TCRdb on the PCR reads, gives a single entry per CDR3 protein. The table has roughly 20,000 distinct CDR3 sequences, 54% seen once; the top ten hold 24%. This chain uses TRBV24-1 with TRBJ1-1; D call uncertain. The specimen sequenced was CD8+ T cells from the center of a lung tumor. The TCR was taken from a female donor with lung adenocarcinoma. The CD4 and CD8 labels of this study may be unreliable. The CDR3 is CATSDPTKGEAFF. DNA for the CDR3: TGTGCCACCAGTGACCCGACAAAAGGTGAAGCTTTCTTT.